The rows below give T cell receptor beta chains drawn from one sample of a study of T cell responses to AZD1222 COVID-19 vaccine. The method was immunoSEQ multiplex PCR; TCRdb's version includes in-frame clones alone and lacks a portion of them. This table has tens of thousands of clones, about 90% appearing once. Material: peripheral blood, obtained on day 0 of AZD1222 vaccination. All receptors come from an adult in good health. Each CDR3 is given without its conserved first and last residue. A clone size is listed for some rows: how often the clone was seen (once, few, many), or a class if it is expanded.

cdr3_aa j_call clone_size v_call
ASSSPGQGIGTGELF TRBJ2-2 . TRBV28
ASSIFGLGRDYAGELF TRBJ2-2 . TRBV19
ASSPSSGSGTDTQY TRBJ2-3 . TRBV18
ASSLEYSLMNTGELF TRBJ2-2 . TRBV5-1
ASTRAGAPYEQY TRBJ2-7 . TRBV19
ASSSRGNQPQH TRBJ1-5 . TRBV6-2/TRBV6-3
AHSLADEGYT TRBJ1-2 . TRBV6-5
AIKGGPTGELEAF TRBJ1-1 . TRBV10-3
ASSEFLLSEAYNSPLH TRBJ1-6 . TRBV2
ASTTVGREGPLSVQF TRBJ2-1 . TRBV11-2
ASSSRQDYYGYT TRBJ1-2 . TRBV27
ASSQASGRQSYEQY TRBJ2-7 . TRBV5-4
ASSLGGDSPIVYGYT TRBJ1-2 . TRBV3-1/TRBV3-2
ASSRQGRSREEQF TRBJ2-1 . TRBV2
ASSQDRAGYYGYT TRBJ1-2 . TRBV4-2
ASSLGQGLGEQY TRBJ2-7 . TRBV11-3
ASSVGQGYTGELF TRBJ2-2 . TRBV5-1
ASSQVSTGDLYPGNEQF TRBJ2-1 . TRBV4-3
ASSSGQNTDTQY TRBJ2-3 . TRBV7-9
ASKASWGYTEAF TRBJ1-1 . TRBV7-9
ASSVAPPGGKMETQY TRBJ2-5 . TRBV9
ASSFSGVNQPQH TRBJ1-5 once TRBV27
ASKTLGQGRYGYT TRBJ1-2 . TRBV27
ASRLHSSKTATWLLSYNEQF TRBJ2-1 . TRBV12-2
ASSQGNTGELF TRBJ2-2 . TRBV6-4
ASSALGDTQY TRBJ2-3 . TRBV28
ASSLGPPAGGYT TRBJ1-2 . TRBV5-4
ASSGSVNTEAF TRBJ1-1 . TRBV12-3/TRBV12-4
ASSPEVGSPYEQY TRBJ2-7 . TRBV7-2
ASSPDTDTQY TRBJ2-3 . TRBV18
ASSGREDRGSSYEQY TRBJ2-7 . TRBV7-9
AIEPGQGAYEQY TRBJ2-7 once TRBV10-3
ASSFAGGSPLH TRBJ1-6 . TRBV12-1
AISEGSYNQPQH TRBJ1-5 . TRBV10-3
ASSLADTQY TRBJ2-3 once TRBV12-3/TRBV12-4
ASSYSTGAADEQY TRBJ2-7 once TRBV5-1
SVPYSREQF TRBJ2-1 . TRBV29-1
ASSSPWLAGTGELF TRBJ2-2 . TRBV18
SVGAGRDSYNEQF TRBJ2-1 . TRBV29-1
AISESNPRTPGNTIY TRBJ1-3 . TRBV10-3
ASSPIDRAYSYEQY TRBJ2-7 . TRBV5-1
ASSRATSGSDTQY TRBJ2-3 . TRBV7-9